The 9 T cell receptor beta chains presented below share a single source sample, sequenced in a study of cytomegalovirus exposure and HLA in healthy donors. Both 60 Vbeta primers and 13 Jbeta primers went into the PCR. Some clones are missing from TCRdb's copy, which holds only in-frame ones; the method was immunoSEQ multiplex PCR. The table lists roughly 120,000 clones, around two thirds of them singletons. The sequenced sample was PBMCs. These receptors originate from a woman in her thirties or forties in good health and CMV-seropositive.

The sample holds a few counts of this clone. The chain is built from TRBV5-1 and TRBJ2-3, with TRBD2 matching over 10 bases. CDR1 is SGHRS and CDR2 is YFSETQ in the germline V gene. The CDR3 has 15 amino acids. V shed 7 bases, J shed 2 bases, and the junction held 7 bases outside the gene matches. As DNA, the CDR3 is TGCGCCAGCGGAACCGGGACTAGCGACACAGATACGCAGTATTTT. Translated, it gives CASGTGTSDTDTQYF.

This clone was picked up a small number of times. CDR3 amino acids: CASSQDPIAGARNEQFF. DNA of the CDR3: TGTGCCAGCAGCCAAGACCCTATAGCGGGAGCTCGGAATGAGCAGTTCTTC. V is TRBV14 and J is TRBJ2-1; 9 bases line up with TRBD2. After removal of 0 bases from V and 7 bases from J, the junction contained 10 bases not matched to a gene. The CDR3 consists of 17 residues. Germline loops: CDR1 SGHDN, CDR2 FVKESK.

The chain uses TRBV7-8 and TRBJ2-7; D not resolved. V shed 5 bases and J shed 2 bases, with 13 bases lying between them. From germline, CDR1 is SGHVS and CDR2 FQNEAQ. The CDR3 extends over 14 amino acids. CDR3 coding DNA: TGTGCCAGCAGCCCCCGGGTTAGTGCCTACGAGCAGTACTTC. Translation: CASSPRVSAYEQYF.

The J gene is TRBJ2-1, the V gene TRBV4-3, with 11 bases identical to TRBD2. This CDR3 is 17 amino acids long. Germline V lookup: CDR1 LGHNA, CDR2 YSLEER. Trimming at V came to 4 bases and at J to 6 bases, leaving 11 bases not matched to a gene. The CDR3 DNA follows: TGCGCCAGCAGCCCAGACCCGGGACTAGCGGACCTCAATGAGCAGTTCTTC. Translation gives CASSPDPGLADLNEQFF.

In its sample, this clone was seen a few times. This sequence joins TRBV4-3 and TRBJ1-1; D is undetermined. Trimming cost V 1 base and J 4 bases, with 10 bases left between them. CDR3 size: 14 residues. CDR1 is LGHNA and CDR2 is YSLEER in the germline V gene. The CDR3 here is CASSQGREFTEAFF. The CDR3, as DNA: TGCGCCAGCAGCCAAGGAAGGGAGTTCACTGAAGCTTTCTTT.

The gene calls are TRBV30 and TRBJ1-5; 8 nucleotides line up with TRBD1. V shed 4 bases and J 5 bases; nucleotides not matched to a gene: 7. Germline loops: CDR1 GTSNPN, CDR2 SVGIG (reference sequence). This CDR3 region has 14 residues. The CDR3 bases are TGTGCCTGGAAGACGACAGGGGTGGATCAGCCCCAGCATTTT. Translating gives CAWKTTGVDQPQHF.

V and J are TRBV4-2 and TRBJ2-5; D remains unclear. Germline loops: CDR1 LGHNA, CDR2 YNFKEQ. The germline V and J ends were trimmed by 0 bases and 2 bases, with 10 bases remaining between them. The CDR3 totals 15 residues. CDR3 in DNA: TGTGCCAGCAGCCAAGATCGAGGAGAACAAGAGACCCAGTACTTC. Amino acid sequence: CASSQDRGEQETQYF.

V usage is TRBV7-9 and J usage is TRBJ1-1, with TRBD1 identical over 7 bases. Germline V gene data show CDR1 as SEHNR and CDR2 as FQNEAQ (reference sequence). CDR3 length: 15 amino acids. The V segment lost 4 bases and the J segment 5 bases; nucleotides outside the gene matches: 10. For the CDR3, the DNA is TGTGCCAGCAGCTCACCCACACAGGGGTGGACTGAAGCTTTCTTT. Encoded protein: CASSSPTQGWTEAFF.

The genes are TRBV28 and TRBJ1-5; D gene ambiguous. Trimming took off 3 bases at V and 6 bases at J, with 6 bases between the two ends. CDR3 size: 12 residues. Looked up from germline, CDR1 is MDHEN and CDR2 is SYDVKM. The CDR3: CASSFPGQPQHF. The CDR3 DNA reads as TGTGCCAGCAGTTTCCCGGGTCAGCCCCAGCATTTT.